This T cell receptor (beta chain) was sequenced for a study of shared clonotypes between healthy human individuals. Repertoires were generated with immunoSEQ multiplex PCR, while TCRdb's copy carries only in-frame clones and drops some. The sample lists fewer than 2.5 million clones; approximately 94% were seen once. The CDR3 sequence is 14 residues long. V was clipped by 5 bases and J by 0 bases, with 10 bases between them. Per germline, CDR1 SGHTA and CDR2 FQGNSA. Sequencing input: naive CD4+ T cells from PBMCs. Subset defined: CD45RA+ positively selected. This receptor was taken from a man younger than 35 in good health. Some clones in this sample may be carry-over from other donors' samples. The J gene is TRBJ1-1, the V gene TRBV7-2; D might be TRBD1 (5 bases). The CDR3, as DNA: TGTGCCAGCAGCCGGGGACGGATGAACACTGAAGCTTTCTTT. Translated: CASSRGRMNTEAFF.